Below are 23 T cell receptor beta chains sequenced from a single sample in a study of early T cells in non-severe SARS-CoV-2 infection. TCRdb itself ran the 5' RACE reads through MiXCR, one entry per CDR3 protein. Counted here are tens of thousands of distinct CDR3 sequences, approximately 13% occurring once; the ten biggest clones make up roughly 8.3%. What was sequenced was whole blood. The receptors here all came from an adult who was a healthcare worker with PCR-confirmed SARS-CoV-2 infection or an uninfected control (not recorded which).

This clonotype was found a few times. The genes are TRBV25-1 and TRBJ1-2, with 9 bases fitting TRBD1. This CDR3 is 14 amino acids long. J gave up 8 bases and V 3 bases, and 7 bases lay outside the gene matches. Germline V CDR1 and CDR2: MGHDK, SYGVNS. The CDR3: CASSDLGQGVGYTF. CDR3 coding DNA: TGTGCCAGCAGTGATTTGGGACAGGGCGTCGGCTACACCTTC.

The chain uses TRBV7-9 and TRBJ2-1; D unresolved. Trimming shortened V by 3 bases and J by 8 bases, and 5 bases separated the two germline ends. Germline V gene lookup returns CDR1 SEHNR and CDR2 FQNEAQ (reference sequence). The CDR3 length is 11 residues. CDR3 sequence reads: CASSLLDEQFF. In nucleotides, the CDR3 is TGTGCCAGCAGCTTGTTAGATGAGCAGTTCTTC.

This clonotype was counted a few times. The chain recombines TRBV4-1 with TRBJ2-2; 9 bases match TRBD1. Germline V gene data show CDR1 as MGHRA and CDR2 as YSYEKL. The trim removed 0 bases at V and 3 bases at J, leaving 8 bases unmatched. The CDR3 contains 18 residues. The CDR3 region is CASSQEAGQGRDTGELFF. The CDR3 nucleotides read TGCGCCAGCAGCCAAGAAGCGGGACAGGGTCGTGACACCGGGGAGCTGTTTTTT.

This clonotype was detected only a few times. CDR3 DNA: TGTGCCAGCAGTTTATTTGAGGGCTACACCTTC. Its protein is CASSLFEGYTF. This chain links TRBV28 with TRBJ1-2; D call uncertain. V was cut by 1 base and J by 8 bases, with 5 bases left in between. CDR1 and CDR2 from the germline V gene are MDHEN and SYDVKM. The CDR3 has 11 amino acids.

The sample holds many counts of this clonotype. This rearrangement joins TRBV4-1 to TRBJ2-2, with a weak D call TRBD2 (5 bases). V gave up 3 bases and J gave up 5 bases, with 10 bases separating them. The V gene's germline CDR1 is MGHRA and CDR2 YSYEKL. This CDR3 has 14 residues. CDR3 bases: TGCGCCAGCAGCCAGAATCCGGGAACCGGGGAGCTGTTTTTT. It specifies CASSQNPGTGELFF.

This clonotype was counted a few times. The V call is TRBV7-6, the J call TRBJ1-3, with D hard to call. There are 14 residues in the CDR3. V was pared by 4 bases and J by 2 bases, with 9 bases between. Germline loops: CDR1 SGHVS, CDR2 FNYEAQ. Here the CDR3 reads CASSWGGTGNTIYF. CDR3 in DNA: TGTGCCAGCAGCTGGGGAGGAACTGGAAACACCATATATTTT.

The CDR3 protein is CASSQTGTGRRDTQYF. The CDR3 nucleotides are TGCGCCAGCAGCCAAACCGGGACAGGGAGGAGAGATACGCAGTATTTT. This chain connects TRBV4-1 to TRBJ2-3; 9 bases agree with TRBD1. V lost 2 bases, J lost 5 bases, and 8 bases stayed unmatched. This CDR3 is built from 16 residues. Germline V gene data show CDR1 as MGHRA and CDR2 as YSYEKL.

This clonotype has just a few counts. The rearrangement uses TRBV10-3 and TRBJ2-7; 7 bases align to TRBD2. The length of the CDR3 is 12 residues. V trimming: 10 bases; J trimming: 1 base; junction bases outside the gene matches: 4. CDR1 is ENHRY, CDR2 SYGVKD, per germline. The CDR3 sequence is CATSGISYEQYF. DNA of the CDR3: TGTGCCACTAGCGGAATTTCCTACGAGCAGTACTTC.

This clonotype has ten or more counts. This chain links TRBV9 with TRBJ1-5; D call uncertain. The CDR3 runs to 15 residues. Germline V gives CDR1 SGDLS, CDR2 YYNGEE. The V gene lost 2 bases and the J gene lost 0 bases, with 9 bases spanning the gap. The CDR3 DNA reads TGTGCCAGCAGCGTCGACGGTCATAGCAATCAGCCCCAGCATTTT. This sequence encodes CASSVDGHSNQPQHF.

V gene TRBV6-2 or TRBV6-3 combines with J gene TRBJ2-1; no clear D. The CDR3 has 12 residues. V lost 2 bases and J 9 bases, leaving 8 bases between the germline ends. Germline V gene data show CDR1 as MNHEY and CDR2 as SVGEGT. For the CDR3, the DNA is TGTGCCAGCAGTTACCCCCCTCCTGAGCAGTTCTTC. Amino acid sequence: CASSYPPPEQFF.

This clonotype was observed at least ten times. This chain uses TRBV19 with TRBJ2-1; TRBD2 matches 13 bases. CDR1 and CDR2 from the germline V gene are LNHDA and SQIVND (reference sequence). CDR3 length equals 15 residues. J was trimmed by 5 bases and V by 10 bases; bases with no gene match: 8. The CDR3 region has the DNA TGTGCCACTAAGGGACTAGCGGGAAGGGACAATGAGCAGTTCTTC. Its protein product is CATKGLAGRDNEQFF.

The sample holds many counts of this clonotype. The chain carries TRBV11-3 and TRBJ2-7; perhaps TRBD2 as D (6 bases). Trimming cost V 5 bases and J 6 bases, with 17 bases left between them. The CDR3 sequence is 14 residues long. CDR1 and CDR2 from the germline V gene are SGHNT and YENEEA. CDR3 region: CASSREPQGGEQYF. The CDR3 DNA reads TGTGCCAGCAGCAGAGAACCCCAGGGAGGCGAGCAGTACTTC.

The rearrangement joins TRBV12-3 or TRBV12-4 to TRBJ2-1; tentative D call: TRBD1 (6 bases). The CDR3 loop spans 14 amino acids. Deletions cut 6 bases from V and 6 bases from J, with 15 bases between. CDR3 coding DNA: TGTGCCAGCAGACACCGTACAGGGTCCAATGAGCAGTTCTTC. It yields the protein CASRHRTGSNEQFF.

This clonotype was seen repeatedly, ten times or more. The chain uses TRBV24-1 and TRBJ2-3; no firm D call. Germline values: CDR1 KGHDR, CDR2 SFDVKD. Trimming cost V 0 bases and J 1 base, with 10 bases left between them. The CDR3 has 16 residues. Here the CDR3 DNA reads TGTGCCACCAGTGATTTGCCCGGTAGGGGCACAGATACGCAGTATTTT. Protein product: CATSDLPGRGTDTQYF.

This chain joins TRBV6-1 and TRBJ1-1, with 7 nucleotides matching TRBD1. The CDR3 extends over 13 amino acids. V gave up 6 bases and J gave up 5 bases; unmatched junction bases: 6. The germline CDR1 and CDR2 sequences are MNHNS and SASEGT. CDR3: CASSRGGRTEAFF. The DNA for the CDR3 is TGTGCCAGCAGCCGAGGGGGCAGGACTGAAGCTTTCTTT.

This clonotype turned up a few times. The chain is built from TRBV11-2 and TRBJ2-4, with D perhaps TRBD1 or TRBD2 (5 bases each). Germline CDR1 and CDR2: SGHAT and FQNNGV. The CDR3 has 15 residues. Trimming stripped 5 bases from V and 3 bases from J, with 14 bases between. Here the CDR3 DNA reads TGTGCCAGCAGCCTGGGGGTAGTGGGCAAAAACATTCAGTACTTC. This sequence encodes CASSLGVVGKNIQYF.

CDR3 bases: TGTGCCAGCAGTTCGGGATTTAAGAATTCACCCCTCCACTTT. This codes for CASSSGFKNSPLHF. V and J are TRBV6-6 and TRBJ1-6; the D is unclear. V was trimmed by 4 bases and J by 7 bases, leaving 11 bases between them. The length of the CDR3 is 14 residues. CDR1 is MNHNY, CDR2 SVGAGI, per germline (reference sequence).

The genes are TRBV2 and TRBJ1-2, with unresolved D. The germline V gene encodes CDR1 SNHLY and CDR2 FYNNEI. The CDR3 length is 13 residues. V was clipped by 1 base and J by 3 bases, with 6 bases between them. In DNA form, the CDR3 reads TGTGCCAGCAGTGAAGGCCGAGACTATGGCTACACCTTC. Protein product: CASSEGRDYGYTF.

The V call is TRBV6-2 or TRBV6-3, the J call TRBJ2-3; 8 positions agree with TRBD1. Germline CDR1 reads MNHEY; CDR2 reads SVGEGT. After removal of 4 bases from V and 0 bases from J, the junction contained 6 bases not matched to a gene. CDR3 length: 16 residues. CDR3 nucleotides: TGTGCCAGCAGTTCCCGGGACAGGAGTAGCACAGATACGCAGTATTTT. It yields the protein CASSSRDRSSTDTQYF.

V gene TRBV12-3 or TRBV12-4 combines with J gene TRBJ2-3; the D gene is possibly TRBD2 (6 bases). CDR3 size: 17 residues. Trimming removed 6 bases at V and 2 bases at J, with 21 bases between. This CDR3 is CASSLSRGGGTTDTQYF. CDR3 coding DNA: TGTGCCAGCAGCCTCTCCCGTGGGGGAGGTACCACAGATACGCAGTATTTT.

This clonotype occurred a few times. The chain uses TRBV10-3 and TRBJ1-4, with D perhaps TRBD1 (5 bases). From germline, CDR1 is ENHRY and CDR2 SYGVKD. V shed 11 bases and J shed 6 bases, with 25 bases lying between them. The CDR3 covers 16 residues. The CDR3 here is CAPKEGAGTAHEKLFF. In nucleotides, the CDR3 is TGTGCCCCCAAGGAAGGGGCAGGAACCGCTCATGAAAAACTGTTTTTT.

This chain's CDR3 is CASSYPTDTQYF. The CDR3 nucleotides read TGTGCCAGCAGTTACCCCACAGATACGCAGTATTTT. The chain joins TRBV6-2 or TRBV6-3 to TRBJ2-3, with D unclear. The V and J ends lost 2 bases and 2 bases respectively, with 2 bases between them. The CDR3 sequence is 12 residues long. Germline V CDR1 and CDR2: MNHEY, SVGEGT.

This clonotype showed up many times. This chain links TRBV29-1 with TRBJ2-1, with D perhaps matching TRBD1 (5 bases). Germline assignment: CDR1 SQVTM and CDR2 ANQGSEA. Trimming left V 3 bases short and J 8 bases short, with 11 bases between. This CDR3 has 12 residues. CDR3: CSVDAGWDEQFF. CDR3 DNA: TGCAGCGTTGATGCAGGGTGGGATGAGCAGTTCTTC.